This is a list of T cell receptor beta chains from one sample in a study of T cells after yellow fever vaccination. TCRdb re-analysed the 5' RACE reads in MiXCR, keeping a single row per CDR3 protein. Of under 400,000 distinct CDR3 sequences in the sample, approximately 13% were seen once. Sample: CD4+ T cells sorted from PBMCs, taken 15 days after the yellow fever booster vaccination. Receptors originate from a man between 18 and 29 years old who received the YFV17D yellow fever vaccine. The CDR3 runs from the conserved cysteine through the conserved F or W. Each record gives: J gene, V gene, D gene, clone size, CDR3 protein, CDR3 DNA. The D gene is left open where the match is weak. Clone size is stated in some rows and not others, as once, few, many or a class when expanded.

j_call: TRBJ2-7; v_call: TRBV5-1; d_call: -; clone_size: few; cdr3_aa: CASSLLDSYEQYF; cdr3_nt: TGCGCCAGCAGCTTGTTAGACTCCTACGAGCAGTACTTC
j_call: TRBJ2-5; v_call: TRBV28; d_call: TRBD1; clone_size: -; cdr3_aa: CASRDRVNQETQYF; cdr3_nt: TGTGCCAGCCGGGACAGGGTCAACCAAGAGACCCAGTACTTC
j_call: TRBJ1-1; v_call: TRBV27; d_call: -; clone_size: many; cdr3_aa: CASSSIGRSAFF; cdr3_nt: TGTGCCAGCAGTTCCATCGGTAGATCGGCTTTCTTT
j_call: TRBJ1-6; v_call: TRBV5-6; d_call: TRBD1; clone_size: many; cdr3_aa: CASSLARGRIGNSPLHF; cdr3_nt: TGTGCCAGCAGCTTGGCCAGGGGGCGGATAGGGAATTCACCCCTCCACTTT
j_call: TRBJ1-5; v_call: TRBV19; d_call: -; clone_size: -; cdr3_aa: CASSIRLDQPQHF; cdr3_nt: TGTGCCAGTAGTATCCGGCTAGATCAGCCCCAGCATTTT
j_call: TRBJ1-2; v_call: TRBV28; d_call: -; clone_size: -; cdr3_aa: CASSSPSRYGYTF; cdr3_nt: TGTGCCAGCAGTTCGCCATCGCGATATGGCTACACCTTC
j_call: TRBJ2-2; v_call: TRBV5-1; d_call: TRBD2; clone_size: many; cdr3_aa: CASSFARTSGGQNTGELFF; cdr3_nt: TGCGCCAGCAGCTTTGCCCGGACTAGCGGGGGTCAGAACACCGGGGAGCTGTTTTTT
j_call: TRBJ1-2; v_call: TRBV7-2; d_call: -; clone_size: many; cdr3_aa: CASSLDGNYGYTF; cdr3_nt: TGTGCCAGCAGCTTGGACGGCAACTATGGCTACACCTTC
j_call: TRBJ1-1; v_call: TRBV7-9; d_call: -; clone_size: few; cdr3_aa: CASSLVPYTEVLNTEAFF; cdr3_nt: TGTGCCAGCAGCTTAGTTCCTTATACGGAAGTTTTGAACACTGAAGCTTTCTTT
j_call: TRBJ2-1; v_call: TRBV10-1; d_call: -; clone_size: few; cdr3_aa: CATASGRREQFF; cdr3_nt: TGCGCCACCGCGTCAGGGCGCCGTGAGCAGTTCTTC
j_call: TRBJ2-3; v_call: TRBV10-3; d_call: TRBD2; clone_size: -; cdr3_aa: CAISEGLAQSTDTQYF; cdr3_nt: TGTGCCATCAGTGAGGGACTAGCGCAAAGCACAGATACGCAGTATTTT
j_call: TRBJ1-1; v_call: TRBV7-9; d_call: TRBD1; clone_size: few; cdr3_aa: CASSLGLMTGRLYTEAFF; cdr3_nt: TGTGCCAGCAGCTTGGGACTCATGACAGGGAGACTCTACACTGAAGCTTTCTTT
j_call: TRBJ1-1; v_call: TRBV5-1; d_call: TRBD1; clone_size: few; cdr3_aa: CASSFGTGPNTEAFF; cdr3_nt: TGCGCCAGCAGCTTTGGGACAGGGCCGAACACTGAAGCTTTCTTT
j_call: TRBJ2-3; v_call: TRBV18; d_call: -; clone_size: -; cdr3_aa: CASSPGRGRADTQYF; cdr3_nt: TGTGCCAGCTCACCGGGAAGGGGTCGCGCAGATACGCAGTATTTT
j_call: TRBJ1-1; v_call: TRBV7-2; d_call: TRBD1; clone_size: -; cdr3_aa: CASSFRGQGYTEAFF; cdr3_nt: TGTGCCAGCAGCTTCCGTGGACAGGGATACACTGAAGCTTTCTTT
j_call: TRBJ2-3; v_call: TRBV4-3; d_call: -; clone_size: many; cdr3_aa: CASSQVTGRTDTQYF; cdr3_nt: TGCGCCAGCAGCCAAGTTACAGGCCGCACAGATACGCAGTATTTT
j_call: TRBJ2-3; v_call: TRBV24-1; d_call: -; clone_size: few; cdr3_aa: CATSYLDTQYF; cdr3_nt: TGTGCCACCAGCTATTTAGATACGCAGTATTTT
j_call: TRBJ2-5; v_call: TRBV4-1; d_call: TRBD2; clone_size: -; cdr3_aa: CASSHPLVGSGGETQYF; cdr3_nt: TGCGCCAGCAGCCACCCCCTGGTTGGTAGCGGGGGTGAGACCCAGTACTTC
j_call: TRBJ2-5; v_call: TRBV29-1; d_call: TRBD1; clone_size: few; cdr3_aa: CSAETGGKETQYF; cdr3_nt: TGCAGCGCCGAAACAGGGGGAAAAGAGACCCAGTACTTC
j_call: TRBJ2-5; v_call: TRBV20-1; d_call: TRBD1; clone_size: few; cdr3_aa: CSATDRMVQTQYF; cdr3_nt: TGCAGTGCTACGGACAGGATGGTACAGACCCAGTACTTC
j_call: TRBJ1-5; v_call: TRBV7-8; d_call: TRBD1; clone_size: few; cdr3_aa: CASSLTGSNQPQHF; cdr3_nt: TGTGCCAGCAGCTTGACAGGGAGCAATCAGCCCCAGCATTTT
j_call: TRBJ2-1; v_call: TRBV20-1; d_call: -; clone_size: few; cdr3_aa: CSAIPLGASYNEQFF; cdr3_nt: TGCAGTGCGATCCCCTTAGGGGCCTCCTACAATGAGCAGTTCTTC
j_call: TRBJ2-5; v_call: TRBV5-1; d_call: TRBD1; clone_size: few; cdr3_aa: CASSPGTGVFETQYF; cdr3_nt: TGCGCCAGCAGCCCCGGGACAGGGGTATTCGAGACCCAGTACTTC
j_call: TRBJ2-1; v_call: TRBV20-1; d_call: TRBD2; clone_size: few; cdr3_aa: CSAIRGTGGSYNEQFF; cdr3_nt: TGCAGTGCCATAAGAGGGACGGGGGGCTCCTACAATGAGCAGTTCTTC
j_call: TRBJ2-5; v_call: TRBV5-1; d_call: -; clone_size: many; cdr3_aa: CASSFNGPYQETQYF; cdr3_nt: TGCGCCAGCAGCTTCAATGGCCCGTATCAAGAGACCCAGTACTTC
j_call: TRBJ2-5; v_call: TRBV7-2; d_call: TRBD2; clone_size: few; cdr3_aa: CASSSRLAGGPSRETQYF; cdr3_nt: TGTGCCAGCAGCTCCCGACTAGCGGGGGGGCCGAGTCGAGAGACCCAGTACTTC
j_call: TRBJ2-2; v_call: TRBV15; d_call: -; clone_size: few; cdr3_aa: CATSSGRTPGRGTGELFF; cdr3_nt: TGTGCCACCAGCTCCGGGCGAACACCGGGGAGGGGGACCGGGGAGCTGTTTTTT
j_call: TRBJ1-2; v_call: TRBV2; d_call: TRBD1; clone_size: few; cdr3_aa: CASSEAKGQGGTF; cdr3_nt: TGTGCCAGCAGTGAAGCGAAGGGACAGGGGGGGACCTTC
j_call: TRBJ2-3; v_call: TRBV9; d_call: TRBD2; clone_size: -; cdr3_aa: CASSVAPGTSVVTDTQYF; cdr3_nt: TGTGCCAGCAGCGTAGCCCCCGGGACTAGCGTGGTTACAGATACGCAGTATTTT
j_call: TRBJ1-2; v_call: TRBV3-1; d_call: -; clone_size: few; cdr3_aa: CASSQVRLRGYGYTF; cdr3_nt: TGTGCCAGCAGCCAGGTGCGGTTACGCGGCTATGGCTACACCTTC
j_call: TRBJ2-1; v_call: TRBV30; d_call: -; clone_size: -; cdr3_aa: CAWRGPLEQFF; cdr3_nt: TGTGCCTGGAGGGGACCGCTTGAGCAGTTCTTC
j_call: TRBJ2-5; v_call: TRBV5-1; d_call: -; clone_size: medium-sized; cdr3_aa: CASSLEGETQYF; cdr3_nt: TGTGCCAGCAGCTTAGAGGGGGAGACCCAGTACTTC